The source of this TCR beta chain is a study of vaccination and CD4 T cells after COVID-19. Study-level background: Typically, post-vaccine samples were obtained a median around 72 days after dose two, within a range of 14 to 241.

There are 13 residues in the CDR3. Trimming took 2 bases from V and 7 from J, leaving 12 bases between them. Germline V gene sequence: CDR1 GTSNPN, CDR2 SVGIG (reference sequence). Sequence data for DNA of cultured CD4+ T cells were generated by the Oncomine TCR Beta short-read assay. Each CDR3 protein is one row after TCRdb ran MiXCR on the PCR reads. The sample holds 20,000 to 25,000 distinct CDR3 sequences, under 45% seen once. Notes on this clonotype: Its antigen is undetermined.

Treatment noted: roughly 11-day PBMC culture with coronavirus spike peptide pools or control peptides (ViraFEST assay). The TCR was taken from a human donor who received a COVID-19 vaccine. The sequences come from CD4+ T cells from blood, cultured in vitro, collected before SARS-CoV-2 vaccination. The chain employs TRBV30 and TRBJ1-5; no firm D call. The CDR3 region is CAWSSGFGQPQHF. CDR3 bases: TGTGCCTGGAGTAGTGGATTCGGACAGCCCCAGCATTTT.